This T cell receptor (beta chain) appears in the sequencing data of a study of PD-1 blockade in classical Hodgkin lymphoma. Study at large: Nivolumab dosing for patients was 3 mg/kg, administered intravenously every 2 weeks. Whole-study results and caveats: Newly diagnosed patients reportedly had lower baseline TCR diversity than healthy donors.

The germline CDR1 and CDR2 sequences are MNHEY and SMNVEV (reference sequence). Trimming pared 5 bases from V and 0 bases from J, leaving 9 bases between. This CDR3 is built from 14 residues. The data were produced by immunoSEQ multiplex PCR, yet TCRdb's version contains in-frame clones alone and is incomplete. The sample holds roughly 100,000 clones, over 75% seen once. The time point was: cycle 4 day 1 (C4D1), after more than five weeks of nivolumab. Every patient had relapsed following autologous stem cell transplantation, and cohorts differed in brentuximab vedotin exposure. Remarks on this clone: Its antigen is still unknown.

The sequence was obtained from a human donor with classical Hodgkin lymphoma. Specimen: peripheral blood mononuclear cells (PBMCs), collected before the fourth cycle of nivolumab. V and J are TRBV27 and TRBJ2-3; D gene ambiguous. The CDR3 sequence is CASSRPLSTDTQYF. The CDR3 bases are TGTGCCAGCAGTCGACCACTTAGCACAGATACGCAGTATTTT.